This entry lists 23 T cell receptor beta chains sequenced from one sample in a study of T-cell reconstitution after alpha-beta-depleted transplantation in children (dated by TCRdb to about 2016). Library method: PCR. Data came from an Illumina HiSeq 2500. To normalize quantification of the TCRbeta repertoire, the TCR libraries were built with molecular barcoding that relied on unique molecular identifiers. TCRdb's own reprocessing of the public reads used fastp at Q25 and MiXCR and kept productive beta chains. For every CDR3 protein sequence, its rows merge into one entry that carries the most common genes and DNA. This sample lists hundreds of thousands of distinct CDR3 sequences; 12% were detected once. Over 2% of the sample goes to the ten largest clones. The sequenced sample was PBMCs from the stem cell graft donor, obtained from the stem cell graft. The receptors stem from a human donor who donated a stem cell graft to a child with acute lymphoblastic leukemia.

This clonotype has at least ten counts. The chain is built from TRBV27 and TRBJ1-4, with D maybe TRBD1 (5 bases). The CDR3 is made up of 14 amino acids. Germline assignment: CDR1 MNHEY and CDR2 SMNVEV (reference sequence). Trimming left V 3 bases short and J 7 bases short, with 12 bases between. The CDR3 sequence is CASSFRGASEKLFF. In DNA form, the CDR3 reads TGTGCCAGCAGTTTTAGGGGAGCCAGTGAAAAACTGTTTTTT.

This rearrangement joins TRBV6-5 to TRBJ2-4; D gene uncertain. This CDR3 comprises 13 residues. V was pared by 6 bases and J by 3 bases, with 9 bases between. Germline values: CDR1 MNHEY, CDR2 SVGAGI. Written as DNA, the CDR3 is TGTGCCAGCAGCCCGGGTTACAAAAACATTCAGTACTTC. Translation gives CASSPGYKNIQYF.

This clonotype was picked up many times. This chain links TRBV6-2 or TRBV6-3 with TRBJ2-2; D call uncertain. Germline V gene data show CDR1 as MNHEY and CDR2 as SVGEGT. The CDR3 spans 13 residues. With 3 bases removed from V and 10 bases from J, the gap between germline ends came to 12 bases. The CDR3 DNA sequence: TGTGCCAGCAGTTATTCCGGGCTCCCGGAGCTGTTTTTT. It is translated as CASSYSGLPELFF.

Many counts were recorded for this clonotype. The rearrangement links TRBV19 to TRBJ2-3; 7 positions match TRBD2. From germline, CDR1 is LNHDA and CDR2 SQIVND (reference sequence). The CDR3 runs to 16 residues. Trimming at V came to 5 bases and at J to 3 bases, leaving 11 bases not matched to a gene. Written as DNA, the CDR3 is TGTGCCAGTAGTCCCTCGGGCGGGAGAGGGACAGATACGCAGTATTTT. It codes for CASSPSGGRGTDTQYF.

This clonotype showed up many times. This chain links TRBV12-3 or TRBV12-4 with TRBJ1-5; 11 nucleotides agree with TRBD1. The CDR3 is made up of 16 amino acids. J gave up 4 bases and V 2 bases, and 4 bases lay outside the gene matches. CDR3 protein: CASSLSWDRGNQPQHF. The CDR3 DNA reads TGTGCCAGCAGTTTATCGTGGGACAGGGGGAATCAGCCCCAGCATTTT.

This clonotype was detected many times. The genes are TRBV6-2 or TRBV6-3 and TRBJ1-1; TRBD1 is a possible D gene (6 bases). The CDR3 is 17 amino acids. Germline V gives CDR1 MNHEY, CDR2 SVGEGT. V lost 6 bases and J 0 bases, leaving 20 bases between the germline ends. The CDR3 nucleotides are TGTGCCAGCAGGCACGTCGGGGGCTCGGACATGAACACTGAAGCTTTCTTT. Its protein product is CASRHVGGSDMNTEAFF.

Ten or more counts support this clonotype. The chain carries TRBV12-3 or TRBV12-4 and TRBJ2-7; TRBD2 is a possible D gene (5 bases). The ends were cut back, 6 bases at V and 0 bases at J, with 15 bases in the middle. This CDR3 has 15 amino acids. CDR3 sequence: CASSLDGGYSYEQYF. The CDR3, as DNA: TGTGCCAGCAGCCTTGACGGAGGTTACTCCTACGAGCAGTACTTC.

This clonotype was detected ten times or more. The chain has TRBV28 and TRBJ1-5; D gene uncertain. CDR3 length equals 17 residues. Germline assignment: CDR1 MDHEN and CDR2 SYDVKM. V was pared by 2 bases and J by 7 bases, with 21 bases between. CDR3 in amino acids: CASSLDYGEGRGQPQHF. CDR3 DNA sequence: TGTGCCAGCAGTTTAGATTACGGGGAAGGTCGGGGACAGCCCCAGCATTTT.

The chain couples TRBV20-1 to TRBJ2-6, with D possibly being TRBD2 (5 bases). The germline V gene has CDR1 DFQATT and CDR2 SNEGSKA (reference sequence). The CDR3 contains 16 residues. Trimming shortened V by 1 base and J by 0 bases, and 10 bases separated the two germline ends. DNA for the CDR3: TGCAGTGCTAGAGGCCCGGGGAGCTCTGGGGCCAACGTCCTGACTTTC. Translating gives CSARGPGSSGANVLTF.

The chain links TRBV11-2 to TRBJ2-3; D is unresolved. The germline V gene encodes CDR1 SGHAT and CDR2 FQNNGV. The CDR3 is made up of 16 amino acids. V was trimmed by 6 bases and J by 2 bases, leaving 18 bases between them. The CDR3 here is CASRENEDRPTDTQYF. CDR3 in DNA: TGTGCCAGCAGAGAAAATGAGGATAGACCCACAGATACGCAGTATTTT.

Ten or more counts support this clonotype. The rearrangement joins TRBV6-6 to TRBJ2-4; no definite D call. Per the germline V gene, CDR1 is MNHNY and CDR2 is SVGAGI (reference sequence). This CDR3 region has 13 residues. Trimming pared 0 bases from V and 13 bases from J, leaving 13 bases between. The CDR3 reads CASSYSSTAFQYF. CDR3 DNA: TGTGCCAGCAGTTACTCGAGTACAGCGTTCCAGTACTTC.

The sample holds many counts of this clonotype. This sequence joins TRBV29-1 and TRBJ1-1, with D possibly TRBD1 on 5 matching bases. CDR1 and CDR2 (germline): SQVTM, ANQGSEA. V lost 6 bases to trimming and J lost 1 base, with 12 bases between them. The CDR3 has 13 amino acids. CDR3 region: CSVAGWGNTEAFF. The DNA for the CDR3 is TGCAGCGTGGCAGGGTGGGGGAACACTGAAGCTTTCTTT.

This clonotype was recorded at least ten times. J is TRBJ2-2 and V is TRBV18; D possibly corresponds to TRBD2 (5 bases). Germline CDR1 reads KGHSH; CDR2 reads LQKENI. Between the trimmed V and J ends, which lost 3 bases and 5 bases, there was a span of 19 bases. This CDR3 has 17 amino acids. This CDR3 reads CASSPDPRPSGTGELFF. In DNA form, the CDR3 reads TGTGCCAGCTCACCGGACCCACGGCCCTCGGGGACCGGGGAGCTGTTTTTT.

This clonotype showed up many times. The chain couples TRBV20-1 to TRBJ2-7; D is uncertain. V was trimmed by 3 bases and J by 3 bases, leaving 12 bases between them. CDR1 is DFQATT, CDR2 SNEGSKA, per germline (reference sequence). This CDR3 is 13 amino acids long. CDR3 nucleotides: TGCAGTGCTAGCGTCCCGAACTACTACGAGCAGTACTTC. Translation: CSASVPNYYEQYF.

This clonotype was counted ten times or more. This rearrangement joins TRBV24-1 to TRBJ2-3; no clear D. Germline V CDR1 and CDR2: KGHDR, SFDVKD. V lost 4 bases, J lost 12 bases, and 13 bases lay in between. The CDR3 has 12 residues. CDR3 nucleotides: TGTGCCACCAGTGAAAGGCAGTCGGCACAGTATTTT. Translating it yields CATSERQSAQYF.

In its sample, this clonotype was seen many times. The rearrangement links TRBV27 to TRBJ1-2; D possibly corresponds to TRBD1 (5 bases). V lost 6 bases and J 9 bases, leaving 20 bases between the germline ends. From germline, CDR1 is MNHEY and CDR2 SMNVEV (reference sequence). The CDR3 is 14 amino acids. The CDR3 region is CASRAERGSGSYTF. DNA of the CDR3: TGTGCCAGCAGGGCAGAACGGGGTTCAGGGAGCTACACCTTC.

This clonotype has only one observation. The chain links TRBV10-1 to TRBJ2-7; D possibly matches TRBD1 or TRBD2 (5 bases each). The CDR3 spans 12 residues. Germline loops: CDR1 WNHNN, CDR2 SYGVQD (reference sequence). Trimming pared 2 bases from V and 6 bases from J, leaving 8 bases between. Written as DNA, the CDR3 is TGCGCCAGCAGTGAGGGGGGATCCGAGCAGTACTTC. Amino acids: CASSEGGSEQYF.

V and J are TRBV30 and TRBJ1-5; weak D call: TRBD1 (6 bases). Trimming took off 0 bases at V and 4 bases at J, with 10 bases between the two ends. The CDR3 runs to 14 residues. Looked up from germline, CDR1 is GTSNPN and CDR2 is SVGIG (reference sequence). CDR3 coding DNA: TGTGCCTGGAGTGTACTGCAGGGGAATCAGCCCCAGCATTTT. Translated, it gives CAWSVLQGNQPQHF.

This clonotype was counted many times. The CDR3 DNA reads TGTGCCAGCAGTTTCGGACAGGGGCCGAACTACGAGCAGTACTTC. Encoded protein: CASSFGQGPNYEQYF. The V call is TRBV28, the J call TRBJ2-7; 9 bases fit TRBD1. CDR1 MDHEN and CDR2 SYDVKM come from the germline V gene. V gave up 3 bases and J gave up 3 bases; unmatched junction bases: 6. The CDR3 extends over 15 amino acids.

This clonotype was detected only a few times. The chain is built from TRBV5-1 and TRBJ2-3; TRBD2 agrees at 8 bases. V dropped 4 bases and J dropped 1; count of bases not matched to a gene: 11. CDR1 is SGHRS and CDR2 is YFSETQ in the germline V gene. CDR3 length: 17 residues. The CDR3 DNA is TGCGCCAGCAGCCCCCAGAGAGGAGCGGGGGGCACAGATACGCAGTATTTT. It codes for CASSPQRGAGGTDTQYF.

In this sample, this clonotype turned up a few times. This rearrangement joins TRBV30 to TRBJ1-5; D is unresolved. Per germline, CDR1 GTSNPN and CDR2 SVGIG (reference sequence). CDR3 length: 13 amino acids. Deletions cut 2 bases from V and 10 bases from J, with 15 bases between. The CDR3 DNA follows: TGTGCCTGGAGTCCCCCTCTGGGCCGCCCCCAGCATTTT. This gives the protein CAWSPPLGRPQHF.

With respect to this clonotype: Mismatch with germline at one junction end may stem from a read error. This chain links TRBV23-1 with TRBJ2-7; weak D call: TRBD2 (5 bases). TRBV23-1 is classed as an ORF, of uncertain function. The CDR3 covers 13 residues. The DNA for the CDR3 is TGCGCCAGCAGTCGGCCGAGCCTAGCCATCTCGCACTTC. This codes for CASSRPSLAISHF.

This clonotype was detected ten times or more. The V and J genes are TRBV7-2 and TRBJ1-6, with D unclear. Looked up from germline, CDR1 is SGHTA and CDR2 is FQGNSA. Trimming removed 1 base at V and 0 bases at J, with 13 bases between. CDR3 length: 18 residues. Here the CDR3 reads CASSLGPAASSYNSPLHF. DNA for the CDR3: TGTGCCAGCAGCTTAGGGCCGGCGGCGAGCTCCTATAATTCACCCCTCCACTTT. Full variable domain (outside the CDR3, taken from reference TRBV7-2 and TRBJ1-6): GAGVSQSPSNKVTEKGKDVELRCDPISGHTALYWYRQSLGQGLEFLIYFQGNSAPDKSGLPSDRFSAERTGGSVSTLTIQRTQQEDSAVYLCASSLGPAASSYNSPLHFGNGTRLTVT.